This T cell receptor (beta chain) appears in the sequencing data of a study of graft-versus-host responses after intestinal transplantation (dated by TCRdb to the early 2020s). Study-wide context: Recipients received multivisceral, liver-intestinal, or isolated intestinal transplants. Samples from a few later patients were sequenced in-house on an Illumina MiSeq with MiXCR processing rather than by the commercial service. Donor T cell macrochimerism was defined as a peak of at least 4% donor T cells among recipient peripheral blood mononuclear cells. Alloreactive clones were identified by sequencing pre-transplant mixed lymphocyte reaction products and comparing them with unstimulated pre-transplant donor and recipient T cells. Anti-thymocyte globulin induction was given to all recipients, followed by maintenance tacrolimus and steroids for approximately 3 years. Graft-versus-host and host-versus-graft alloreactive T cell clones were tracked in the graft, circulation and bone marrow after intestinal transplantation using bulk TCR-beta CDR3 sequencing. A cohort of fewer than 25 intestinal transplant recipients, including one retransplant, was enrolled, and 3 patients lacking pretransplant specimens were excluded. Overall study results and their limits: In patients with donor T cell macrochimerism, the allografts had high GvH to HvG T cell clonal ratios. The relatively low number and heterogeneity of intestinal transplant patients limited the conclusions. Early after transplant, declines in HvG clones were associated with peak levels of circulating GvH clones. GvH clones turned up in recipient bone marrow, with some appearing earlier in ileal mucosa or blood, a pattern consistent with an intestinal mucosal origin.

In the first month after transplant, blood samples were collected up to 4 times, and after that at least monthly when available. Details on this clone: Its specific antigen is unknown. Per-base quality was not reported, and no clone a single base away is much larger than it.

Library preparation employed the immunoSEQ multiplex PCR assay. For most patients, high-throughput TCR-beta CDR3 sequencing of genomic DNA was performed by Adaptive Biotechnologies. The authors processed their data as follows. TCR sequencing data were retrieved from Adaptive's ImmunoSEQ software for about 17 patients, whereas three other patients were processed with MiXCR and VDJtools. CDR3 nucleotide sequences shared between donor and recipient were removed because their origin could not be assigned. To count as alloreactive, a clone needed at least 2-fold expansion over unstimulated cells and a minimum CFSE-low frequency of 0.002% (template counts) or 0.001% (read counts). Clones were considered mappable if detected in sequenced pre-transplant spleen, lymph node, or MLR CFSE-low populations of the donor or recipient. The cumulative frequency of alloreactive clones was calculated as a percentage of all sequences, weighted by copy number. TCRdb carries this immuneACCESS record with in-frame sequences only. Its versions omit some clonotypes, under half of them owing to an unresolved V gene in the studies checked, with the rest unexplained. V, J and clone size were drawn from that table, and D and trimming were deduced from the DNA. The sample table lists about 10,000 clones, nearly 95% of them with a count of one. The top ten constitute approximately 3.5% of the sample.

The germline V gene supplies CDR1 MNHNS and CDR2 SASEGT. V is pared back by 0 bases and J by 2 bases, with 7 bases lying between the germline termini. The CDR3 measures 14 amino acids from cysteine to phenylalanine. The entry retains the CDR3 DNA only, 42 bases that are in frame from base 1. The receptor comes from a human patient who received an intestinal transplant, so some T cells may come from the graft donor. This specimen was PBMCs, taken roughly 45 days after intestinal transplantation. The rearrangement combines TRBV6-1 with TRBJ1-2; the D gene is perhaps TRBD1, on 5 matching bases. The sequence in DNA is TGTGCCAGCAGTGAAGCGGGGGGGAACTATGGCTACACCTTC. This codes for CASSEAGGNYGYTF.